A single sample gave rise to the 23 T cell receptor beta chains below, sequenced in a study of early T cells in non-severe SARS-CoV-2 infection. One entry per CDR3 protein results from TCRdb running MiXCR on the 5' RACE reads. The table lists approximately 77,000 distinct CDR3 sequences, roughly 4.7% of them singletons, with around 6.6% in the top ten. Sequenced here: whole blood, sampled at baseline. These TCRs come from an adult who was a healthcare worker with PCR-confirmed SARS-CoV-2 infection or an uninfected control (not recorded which).

At least ten counts were recorded for this clonotype. The chain uses TRBV29-1 and TRBJ1-4; D is undetermined. The CDR3 consists of 11 residues. Germline V gene lookup returns CDR1 SQVTM and CDR2 ANQGSEA. V was trimmed by 6 bases and J by 8 bases, leaving 10 bases between them. CDR3: CSVGAREKLFF. CDR3 bases: TGCAGCGTAGGCGCGAGAGAAAAACTGTTTTTT.

A few counts support this clonotype. This chain uses TRBV28 with TRBJ1-6, with 9 bases identical to TRBD1. The CDR3 is 13 amino acids. CDR1 is MDHEN, CDR2 SYDVKM, per germline. V lost 8 bases to trimming and J lost 9 bases; unmatched junction nucleotides: 5. The CDR3 loop reads CASGDRVSSPLHF. Here the CDR3 DNA reads TGTGCCAGCGGGGACAGGGTTAGTTCACCCCTCCACTTT.

This clonotype came up many times. The V call is TRBV27, the J call TRBJ1-2; 7 bases are a match to TRBD1. The J segment lost 4 bases and the V segment lost 4 bases, leaving 12 bases of the junction unmatched. The CDR3 spans 16 residues. Per the germline V gene, CDR1 is MNHEY and CDR2 is SMNVEV (reference sequence). CDR3 amino acids: CASSWAGGEIGYGYTF. CDR3 DNA sequence: TGTGCCAGCAGTTGGGCAGGGGGTGAAATCGGCTATGGCTACACCTTC.

At least ten counts were recorded for this clonotype. V is TRBV20-1 and J is TRBJ2-3; 8 positions match TRBD2. The germline V gene encodes CDR1 DFQATT and CDR2 SNEGSKA (reference sequence). V lost 5 bases and J lost 2; bases outside the gene matches: 12. The CDR3 loop spans 16 amino acids. The CDR3, as DNA: TGCAGTGCTCCCCATTTTGGCGGGAGGTCCACAGATACGCAGTATTTT. Translating gives CSAPHFGGRSTDTQYF.

This clonotype was observed a handful of times. The J gene is TRBJ1-5, the V gene TRBV28; 8 nucleotides line up with TRBD1. Looked up from germline, CDR1 is MDHEN and CDR2 is SYDVKM. The CDR3 consists of 14 residues. V shed 6 bases, J shed 4 bases, and the junction held 5 bases outside the gene matches. DNA for the CDR3: TGTGCCAGCAGGAGACAGGGGCAGAATCAGCCCCAGCATTTT. Its protein product is CASRRQGQNQPQHF.

The sample holds a few counts of this clonotype. J is TRBJ1-6 and V is TRBV27; tentatively, D is TRBD1 (5 bases). V dropped 6 bases and J dropped 7 bases, with 13 bases sitting between them. The CDR3 loop spans 14 amino acids. Germline V gives CDR1 MNHEY, CDR2 SMNVEV (reference sequence). CDR3 in amino acids: CASSAGRYNSPLHF. In nucleotides, the CDR3 is TGTGCCAGCAGCGCAGGGCGGTACAATTCACCCCTCCACTTT.

This chain uses TRBV28 with TRBJ2-6; 8 positions agree with TRBD1. V lost 7 bases to trimming and J lost 2 bases; unmatched junction nucleotides: 4. Per germline, CDR1 MDHEN and CDR2 SYDVKM. This CDR3 is 15 amino acids long. The CDR3 reads CASIPTGAGANVLTF. As DNA, the CDR3 is TGTGCCAGCATACCGACAGGGGCTGGGGCCAACGTCCTGACTTTC.

This clonotype has more than one count but fewer than ten. The J gene is TRBJ1-5, the V gene TRBV6-1; the D is unclear. Germline V gives CDR1 MNHNS, CDR2 SASEGT. There are 12 residues in the CDR3. V was shortened by 5 bases and J by 9 bases, with 11 bases between the two germline ends. CDR3 nucleotides: TGTGCCAGCAGTTCCACCCTGGGGCCCCAGCATTTT. It codes for CASSSTLGPQHF.

This clonotype was seen more than once but under ten times. The V gene is TRBV29-1, the J gene TRBJ2-5, with D unclear. The CDR3 is 11 amino acids. Germline CDR1 SQVTM, CDR2 ANQGSEA. Trimming took 7 bases from V and 5 from J, leaving 11 bases between them. As DNA, the CDR3 is TGCAGCGGGACCTTGGTGGAGACCCAGTACTTC. It codes for CSGTLVETQYF.

This clonotype showed up many times. V is TRBV6-5 and J is TRBJ2-7; D might be TRBD2 (6 bases). CDR1 and CDR2 from the germline V gene are MNHEY and SVGAGI. The CDR3 runs 15 residues. Trimming cost V 2 bases and J 1 base, with 12 bases left between them. The CDR3 region is CASSYAVAESYEQYF. The CDR3 nucleotides read TGTGCCAGCAGTTACGCGGTAGCGGAGTCCTACGAGCAGTACTTC.

The rearrangement links TRBV29-1 to TRBJ2-7, with TRBD2 matching over 12 bases. This CDR3 is 13 amino acids long. The germline CDR1 and CDR2 sequences are SQVTM and ANQGSEA. V was pared by 4 bases and J by 7 bases, with 5 bases of the junction left unmatched. For the CDR3, the DNA is TGCAGCGTTGCCCGACTAGCGGGAGATGAGCAGTACTTC. Translated, it gives CSVARLAGDEQYF.

There are many counts of this clonotype. This chain joins TRBV5-4 and TRBJ1-1; D is uncertain. The V end lost 4 bases, the J end lost 5 bases, and 12 bases lay between the germline ends. The CDR3 extends over 13 amino acids. Germline values: CDR1 SGHNT, CDR2 YYREEE (reference sequence). The CDR3 reads CASSPGEWTEAFF. CDR3 nucleotides: TGTGCCAGCAGCCCGGGCGAGTGGACTGAAGCTTTCTTT.

This clonotype has a count of ten or more. The chain combines TRBV27 with TRBJ1-5; D ambiguous. This CDR3 region has 15 residues. Trimming took 3 bases from V and 7 from J, leaving 16 bases between them. The V gene's germline CDR1 is MNHEY and CDR2 SMNVEV (reference sequence). CDR3 region: CASSLGAGMGQPQHF. DNA of the CDR3: TGTGCCAGCAGTTTGGGCGCGGGCATGGGCCAGCCCCAGCATTTT.

This clonotype occurred many times. The V call is TRBV27, the J call TRBJ2-1; 7 nucleotides align to TRBD2. This CDR3 is 15 amino acids long. CDR1 and CDR2 (germline): MNHEY, SMNVEV (reference sequence). Unmatched junction bases numbered 15, after V lost 6 bases and J lost 10 bases. CDR3 in amino acids: CASRGAGVGQREQFF. In DNA, the CDR3 is TGTGCCAGCAGAGGCGCGGGAGTGGGTCAGAGGGAGCAGTTCTTC.

The gene calls are TRBV7-2 and TRBJ1-5, with D unclear. The V end lost 5 bases, the J end lost 6 bases, and 11 bases lay between the germline ends. The CDR3 loop spans 13 amino acids. Germline V lookup: CDR1 SGHTA, CDR2 FQGNSA. The CDR3 nucleotides read TGTGCCAGCAGCAGCAGCGGTACTCAGCCCCAGCATTTT. The encoded protein is CASSSSGTQPQHF.

In this sample, this clonotype turned up many times. The chain uses TRBV10-1 and TRBJ2-7; D unresolved. CDR1 is WNHNN, CDR2 SYGVQD, per germline (reference sequence). The CDR3 length is 15 residues. V lost 0 bases and J 3 bases, leaving 12 bases between the germline ends. The chain's CDR3 is CASSESTPWGYEQYF. Here the CDR3 DNA reads TGCGCCAGCAGTGAGTCAACACCTTGGGGCTACGAGCAGTACTTC.

Comment on this clonotype: This may stem from a read error, because a much larger clone lies one nucleotide away. V is TRBV24-1 and J is TRBJ2-2, with a possible D match to TRBD2 (6 bases). The CDR3 consists of 14 residues. Germline V gives CDR1 KGHDR, CDR2 SFDVKD. This chain's CDR3 is CDTSGDLSTGELFF. The DNA of the CDR3 is TGTGACACCTCGGGGGACCTTTCGACGGGGGAGCTGTTTTTT.

The CDR3 bases are TGTGCCAGCAGCTACGGGACAGGGTCGGGGACCGGGGAGCTGTTTTTT. Its translation: CASSYGTGSGTGELFF. The gene calls are TRBV5-4 and TRBJ2-2; 9 bases are shared with TRBD1. In germline, CDR1 is SGHNT, CDR2 YYREEE (reference sequence). The CDR3 has 16 amino acids. Unmatched junction bases numbered 8, after V lost 3 bases and J lost 5 bases.

This clonotype showed up just a few times. The rearrangement joins TRBV28 to TRBJ2-3, with a tentative D call TRBD2 (5 bases). The V and J ends lost 11 bases and 2 bases respectively, with 14 bases between them. CDR3 length equals 13 residues. Germline V gives CDR1 MDHEN, CDR2 SYDVKM. CDR3 sequence: CAVPKRDTDTQYF. The CDR3 bases are TGTGCCGTCCCTAAGAGGGACACAGATACGCAGTATTTT.

CDR3 protein: CASSLAGSEGEQYF. For the CDR3, the DNA is TGCGCCAGCAGCTTGGCCGGGTCGGAGGGCGAGCAGTACTTC. The genes are TRBV5-1 and TRBJ2-7; D perhaps matches TRBD2 (6 bases). The CDR3 consists of 14 residues. V was pared by 0 bases and J by 6 bases, with 13 bases between. Germline loops: CDR1 SGHRS, CDR2 YFSETQ.

This clonotype was seen many times. The chain uses TRBV7-6 and TRBJ2-2; D may correspond to TRBD1 or TRBD2 (5 bases each). The CDR3 consists of 15 residues. Between the trimmed V and J ends, which lost 4 bases and 5 bases, there was a span of 14 bases. CDR1 and CDR2 (germline): SGHVS, FNYEAQ. CDR3 sequence: CASSWGGRRTGELFF. Here the CDR3 DNA reads TGTGCCAGCAGCTGGGGCGGGCGTAGGACCGGGGAGCTGTTTTTT.

This clonotype was observed a few times. The chain joins TRBV11-2 to TRBJ1-6; 8 nucleotides agree with TRBD1. The CDR3 loop spans 17 amino acids. Germline values: CDR1 SGHAT, CDR2 FQNNGV. J was trimmed by 4 bases and V by 5 bases; bases with no gene match: 10. In DNA, the CDR3 is TGTGCCAGCAGCACCGGGACAGGACGAACTTATAATTCACCCCTCCACTTT. Its protein product is CASSTGTGRTYNSPLHF.

This clonotype was counted ten times or more. The chain joins TRBV10-2 to TRBJ2-7; D is possibly TRBD1 or TRBD2 (5 bases each). CDR1 WSHSY and CDR2 SAAADI come from the germline V gene. The CDR3 extends over 16 amino acids. The V end was cut by 5 bases, the J end by 0 bases, with 17 bases between. The CDR3 nucleotides read TGCGCCAGCAGTCCCCGCGATCGGGACGCCTCCTACGAGCAGTACTTC. It yields the protein CASSPRDRDASYEQYF.